This is a list of T cell receptor beta chains from one sample in a study of T cell responses to AZD1222 COVID-19 vaccine. Method: immunoSEQ multiplex PCR; TCRdb's copy keeps in-frame clones and lacks some. The table for this sample gives 150,000 or so clones. Sequenced material: peripheral blood. The receptor set was obtained from an adult in good health. Both conserved end residues are part of each CDR3. Each record gives: V gene, J gene, D gene, CDR3 protein, CDR3 DNA. The D gene is left open where the match is weak.

TRBV18	TRBJ1-2	TRBD1	CASSPDRAAAYGYTF	TGTGCCAGCTCACCGGACAGGGCAGCAGCCTATGGCTACACCTTC
TRBV13	TRBJ2-6	TRBD1	CASSPFRTGGANVLTF	TGTGCCAGCAGCCCATTCCGGACAGGGGGCGCCAACGTCCTGACTTTC
TRBV5-1	TRBJ1-4	-	CASSRGSSTNEKLFF	TGCGCCAGCAGCCGCGGCAGTTCAACTAATGAAAAACTGTTTTTT
TRBV6-1	TRBJ2-7	-	CASSEDIYEQYF	TGTGCCAGCAGTGAGGACATATACGAGCAGTACTTC
TRBV7-8	TRBJ1-1	-	CASSLEAGNTEAFF	TGTGCCAGCAGCTTAGAAGCGGGGAACACTGAAGCTTTCTTT
TRBV19	TRBJ1-1	TRBD1	CASTPGQPNTEAFF	TGTGCCAGTACCCCGGGACAGCCTAACACTGAAGCTTTCTTT
TRBV7-2	TRBJ1-2	-	CASSLAGRDGYTF	TGTGCCAGCAGCTTAGCGGGCAGGGATGGCTACACCTTC
TRBV7-8	TRBJ1-1	-	CASSLAPDGLMNTEAFF	TGTGCCAGCAGCTTAGCGCCCGACGGACTCATGAACACTGAAGCTTTCTTT
TRBV7-2	TRBJ2-7	TRBD1	CASSTGDYEQYF	TGTGCCAGCAGCACAGGGGACTACGAGCAGTACTTC
TRBV6-5	TRBJ1-1	-	CASNELNTEAFF	TGTGCCAGCAACGAGCTGAACACTGAAGCTTTCTTT
TRBV18	TRBJ1-2	-	CASSPPGLRGHGYTF	TGTGCCAGCTCACCTCCGGGACTCCGGGGGCATGGCTACACCTTC
TRBV5-1	TRBJ2-7	TRBD1	CASSIRGRPGEQYF	TGCGCCAGCAGCATCAGGGGGCGCCCCGGGGAGCAGTACTTC
TRBV28	TRBJ1-1	-	CASSLSWQPNTEAFF	TGTGCCAGCAGTTTATCTTGGCAGCCGAACACTGAAGCTTTCTTT
TRBV18	TRBJ2-3	-	CASSPRTSGAGTDTQYF	TGTGCCAGCTCACCGCGAACCTCAGGGGCCGGCACAGATACGCAGTATTTT
TRBV9	TRBJ1-5	TRBD1	CASSDGQGLSNQPQHF	TGTGCCAGCAGCGACGGACAGGGTCTGAGCAATCAGCCCCAGCATTTT
TRBV29-1	TRBJ1-2	-	CSVATGSRGGYTF	TGCAGCGTAGCTACAGGGTCACGGGGTGGCTACACCTTC
TRBV7-9	TRBJ2-3	-	CASSLGRAQGHTDTQYF	TGTGCCAGCAGCTTAGGTAGGGCTCAGGGCCACACAGATACGCAGTATTTT
TRBV30	TRBJ1-2	TRBD1	CAWKAHRGNYGYTF	TGTGCCTGGAAAGCCCACAGGGGAAACTATGGCTACACCTTC